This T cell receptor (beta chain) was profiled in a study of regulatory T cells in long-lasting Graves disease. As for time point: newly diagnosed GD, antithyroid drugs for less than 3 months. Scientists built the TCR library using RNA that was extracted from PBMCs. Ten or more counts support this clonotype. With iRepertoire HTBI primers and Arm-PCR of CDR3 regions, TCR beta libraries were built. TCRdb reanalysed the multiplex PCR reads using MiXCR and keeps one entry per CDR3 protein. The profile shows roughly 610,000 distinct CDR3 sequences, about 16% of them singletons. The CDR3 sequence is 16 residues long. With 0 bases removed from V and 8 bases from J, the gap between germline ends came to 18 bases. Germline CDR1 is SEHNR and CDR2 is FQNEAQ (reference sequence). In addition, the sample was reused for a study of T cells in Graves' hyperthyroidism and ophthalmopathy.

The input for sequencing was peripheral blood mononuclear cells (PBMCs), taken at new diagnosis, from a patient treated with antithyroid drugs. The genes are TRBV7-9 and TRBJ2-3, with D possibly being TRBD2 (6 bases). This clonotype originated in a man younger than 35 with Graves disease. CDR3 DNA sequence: TGTGCCAGCAGCTTAGCCTCGACTCCCCCCGGGGGTACGCAGTATTTT. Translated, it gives CASSLASTPPGGTQYF.